The subject of this entry is one TCR beta chain. The source of the sample is a study of T cells in Graves' hyperthyroidism and ophthalmopathy. The PBMCs were taken from about 10 ml of fresh peripheral blood. RNA transcripts were the template for amplifying TCR beta CDR3 regions. With the HTBI primer set, the TCR CDR3 went through a first round of RT-PCR. TCRdb ran MiXCR on the multiplex PCR reads and lists one entry per CDR3 protein. The repertoire holds roughly 420,000 distinct CDR3 sequences, more than 15% seen once, with about 14% in the top ten. Trimming removed 5 bases at V and 6 bases at J, with 14 bases between. Per the germline V gene, CDR1 is MNHNS and CDR2 is SASEGT. This CDR3 has 13 residues.

The origin of this receptor is a woman aged 18-29 years with Graves' hyperthyroidism. The V and J genes are TRBV6-1 and TRBJ2-7; D is unclear. The sequenced sample was blood. The CDR3 DNA follows: TGTGCCAGCAGTCGGACGGGTTTCTCCGAGCAGTACTTC. It encodes CASSRTGFSEQYF.